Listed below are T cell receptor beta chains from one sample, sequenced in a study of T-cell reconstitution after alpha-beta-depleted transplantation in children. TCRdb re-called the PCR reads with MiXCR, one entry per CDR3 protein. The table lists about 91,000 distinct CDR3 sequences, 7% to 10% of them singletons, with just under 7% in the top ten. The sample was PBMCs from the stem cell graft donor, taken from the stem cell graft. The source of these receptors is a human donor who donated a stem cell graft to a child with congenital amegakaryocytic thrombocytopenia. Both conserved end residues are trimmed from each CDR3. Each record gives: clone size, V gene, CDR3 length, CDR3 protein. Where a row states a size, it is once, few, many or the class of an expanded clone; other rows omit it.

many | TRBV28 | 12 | ASRYYRDGETQY
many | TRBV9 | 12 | ASSPRDRPGGYT
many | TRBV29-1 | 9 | SVVSAEKLF
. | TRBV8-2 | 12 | ASNSWTPSDEQY
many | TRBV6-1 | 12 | ASTSGSSSYEQY
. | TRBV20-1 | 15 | SARDRRQGGWNTEAF
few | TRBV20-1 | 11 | SAQVGANYGYT
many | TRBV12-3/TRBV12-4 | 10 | ASSFESYEQY
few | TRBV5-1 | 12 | ASSEFHLQETQY
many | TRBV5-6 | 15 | ASSGGRPYRSSYEQY
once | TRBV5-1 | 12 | ASSLVDRVDEQF
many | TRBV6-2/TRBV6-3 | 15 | ASSYSPSGGLYNEQF
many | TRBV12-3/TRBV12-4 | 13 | ASSLLKGANYGYT
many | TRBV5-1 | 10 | ASSPNNYGYT
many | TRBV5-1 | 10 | ASSLTLDTQY
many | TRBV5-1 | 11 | ASGFSDMTSGK
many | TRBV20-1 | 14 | SAPARDRGFDSPLH
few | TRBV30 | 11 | AWSQGSDSPLH
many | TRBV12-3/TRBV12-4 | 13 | ASRGAGSNTGELF
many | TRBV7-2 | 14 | ASSPVGGINTGELF
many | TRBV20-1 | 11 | SARRGVGETQY
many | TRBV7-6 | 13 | ASSPRQGSSYEQY
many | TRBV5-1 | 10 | ASRDVTDTQY
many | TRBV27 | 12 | ASSQGQGRDEQF